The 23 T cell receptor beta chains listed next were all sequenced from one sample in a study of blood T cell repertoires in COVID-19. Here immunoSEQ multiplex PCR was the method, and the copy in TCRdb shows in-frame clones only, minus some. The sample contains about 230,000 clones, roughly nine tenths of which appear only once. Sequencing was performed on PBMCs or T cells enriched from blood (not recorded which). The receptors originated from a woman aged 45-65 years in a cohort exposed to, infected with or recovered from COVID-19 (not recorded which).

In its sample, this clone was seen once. The CDR3 DNA is TGTGCCAGCAGCTCCAGGGGGAATAATTCACCCCTCCACTTT. It specifies CASSSRGNNSPLHF. The chain couples TRBV7-8 to TRBJ1-6, with 7 bases aligning to TRBD1. Germline V gene data show CDR1 as SGHVS and CDR2 as FQNEAQ. V shed 4 bases and J 5 bases; nucleotides not matched to a gene: 2. The CDR3 extends over 14 amino acids.

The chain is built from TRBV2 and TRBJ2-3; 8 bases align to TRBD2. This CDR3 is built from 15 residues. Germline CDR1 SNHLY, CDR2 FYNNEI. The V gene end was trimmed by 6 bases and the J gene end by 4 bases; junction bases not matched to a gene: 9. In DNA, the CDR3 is TGTGCCAGCAGCGGGCCGGGGGGGCCAGCAGATACGCAGTATTTT. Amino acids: CASSGPGGPADTQYF.

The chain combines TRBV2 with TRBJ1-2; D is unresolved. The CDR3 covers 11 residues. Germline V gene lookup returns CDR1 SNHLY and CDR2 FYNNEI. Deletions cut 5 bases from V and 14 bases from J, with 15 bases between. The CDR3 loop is CASSRELEATF. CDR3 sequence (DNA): TGTGCCAGCAGTAGGGAGCTCGAGGCGACCTTC.

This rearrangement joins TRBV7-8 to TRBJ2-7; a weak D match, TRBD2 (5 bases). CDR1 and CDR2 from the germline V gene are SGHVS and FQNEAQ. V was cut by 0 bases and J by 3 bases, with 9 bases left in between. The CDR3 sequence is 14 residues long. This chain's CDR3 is CASSLALDYYEQYF. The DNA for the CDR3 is TGTGCCAGCAGCTTAGCGTTAGACTACTACGAGCAGTACTTC.

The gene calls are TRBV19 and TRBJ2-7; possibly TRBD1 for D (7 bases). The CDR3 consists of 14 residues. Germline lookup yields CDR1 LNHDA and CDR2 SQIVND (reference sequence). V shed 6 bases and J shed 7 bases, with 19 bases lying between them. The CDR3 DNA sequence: TGTGCCAGTAGCCCCGGGACAGCGGCGGGGGAGCAGTACTTC. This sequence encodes CASSPGTAAGEQYF.

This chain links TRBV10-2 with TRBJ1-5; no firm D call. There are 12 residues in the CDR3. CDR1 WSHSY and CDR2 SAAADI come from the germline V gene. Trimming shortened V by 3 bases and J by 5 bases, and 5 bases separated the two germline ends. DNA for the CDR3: TGCGCCAGCAGTGAACCGGATCAGCCCCAGCATTTT. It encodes CASSEPDQPQHF.

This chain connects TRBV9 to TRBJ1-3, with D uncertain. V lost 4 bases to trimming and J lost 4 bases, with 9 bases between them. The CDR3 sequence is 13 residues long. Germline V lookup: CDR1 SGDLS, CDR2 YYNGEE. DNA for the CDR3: TGTGCCAGCAGCTTAGGAGGGGGAAACACCATATATTTT. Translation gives CASSLGGGNTIYF.

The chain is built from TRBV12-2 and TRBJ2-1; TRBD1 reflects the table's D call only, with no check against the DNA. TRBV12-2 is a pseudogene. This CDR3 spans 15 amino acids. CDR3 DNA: TGTGCAAGTCGCTTAAGGGGTAGCTCCTACAATGAGCAGTTCTTC. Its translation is CASRLRGSSYNEQFF.

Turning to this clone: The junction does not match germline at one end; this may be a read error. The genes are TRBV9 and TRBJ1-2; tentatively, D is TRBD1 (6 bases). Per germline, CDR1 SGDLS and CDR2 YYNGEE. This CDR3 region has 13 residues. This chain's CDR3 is CASSGYRALGFTF. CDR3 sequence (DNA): TGTGCCAGCAGCGGATACAGGGCTCTTGGCTTCACCTTC.

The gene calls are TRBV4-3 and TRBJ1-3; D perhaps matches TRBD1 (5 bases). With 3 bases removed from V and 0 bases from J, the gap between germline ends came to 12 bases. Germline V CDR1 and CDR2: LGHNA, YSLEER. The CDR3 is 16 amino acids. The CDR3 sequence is CASSQGRAFSGNTIYF. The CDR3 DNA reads TGCGCCAGCAGCCAGGGGCGAGCTTTCTCTGGAAACACCATATATTTT.

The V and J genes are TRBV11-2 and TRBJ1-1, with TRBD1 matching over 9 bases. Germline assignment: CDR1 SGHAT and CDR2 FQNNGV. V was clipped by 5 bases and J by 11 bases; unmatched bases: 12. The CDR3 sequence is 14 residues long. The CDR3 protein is CASSHRDRVFVAFF. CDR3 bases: TGTGCCAGCAGCCACCGGGACAGGGTATTTGTGGCTTTCTTT.

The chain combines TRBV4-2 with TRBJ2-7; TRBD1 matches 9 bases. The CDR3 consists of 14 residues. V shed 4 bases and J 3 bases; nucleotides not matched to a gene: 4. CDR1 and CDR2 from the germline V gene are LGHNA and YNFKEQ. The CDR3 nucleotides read TGTGCCAGCAGCCCAGGGGGACAGGGCTACGAGCAGTACTTC. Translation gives CASSPGGQGYEQYF.

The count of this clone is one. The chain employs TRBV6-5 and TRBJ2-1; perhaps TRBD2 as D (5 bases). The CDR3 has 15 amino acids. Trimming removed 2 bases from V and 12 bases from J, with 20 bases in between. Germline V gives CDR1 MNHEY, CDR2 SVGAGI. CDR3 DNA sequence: TGTGCCAGCAGTTACGGGTTAAGGGAAAAAGGGAGGCAGTTCTTC. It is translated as CASSYGLREKGRQFF.

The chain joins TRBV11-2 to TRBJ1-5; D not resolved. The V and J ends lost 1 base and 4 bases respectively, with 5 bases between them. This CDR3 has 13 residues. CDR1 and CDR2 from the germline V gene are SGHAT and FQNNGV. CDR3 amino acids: CASSLARNQPQHF. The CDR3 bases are TGTGCCAGCAGCTTAGCTAGAAATCAGCCCCAGCATTTT.

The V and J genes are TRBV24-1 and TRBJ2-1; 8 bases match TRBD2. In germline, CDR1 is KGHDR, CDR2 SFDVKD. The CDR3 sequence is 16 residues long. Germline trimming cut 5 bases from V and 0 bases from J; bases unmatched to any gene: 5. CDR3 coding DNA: TGTGCCACCAGTGCGACGGGGGGGAGCTCCTACAATGAGCAGTTCTTC. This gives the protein CATSATGGSSYNEQFF.

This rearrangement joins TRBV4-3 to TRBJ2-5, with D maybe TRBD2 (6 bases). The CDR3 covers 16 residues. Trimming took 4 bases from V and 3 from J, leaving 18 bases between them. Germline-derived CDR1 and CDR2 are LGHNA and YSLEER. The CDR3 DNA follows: TGCGCCAGCAGCCCTGGTGGCGGGGCCAGAGAAGAGACCCAGTACTTC. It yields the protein CASSPGGGAREETQYF.

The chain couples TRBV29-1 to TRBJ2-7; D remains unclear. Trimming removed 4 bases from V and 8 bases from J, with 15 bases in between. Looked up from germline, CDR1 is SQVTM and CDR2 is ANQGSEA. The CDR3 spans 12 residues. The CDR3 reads CSVGFLSGQQYF. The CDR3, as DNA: TGCAGCGTTGGGTTTCTATCTGGGCAGCAGTACTTC.

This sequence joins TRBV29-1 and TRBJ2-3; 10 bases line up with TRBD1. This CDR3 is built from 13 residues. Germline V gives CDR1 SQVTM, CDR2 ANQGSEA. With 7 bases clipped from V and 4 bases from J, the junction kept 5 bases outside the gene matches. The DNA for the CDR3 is TGCAGCGCACACGGACAGGGGGCAGATACGCAGTATTTT. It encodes CSAHGQGADTQYF.

CDR3 region: CASSSRSRRGYTDTQYF. The CDR3 coding sequence is TGTGCCAGCAGCTCTCGTTCAAGACGGGGGTACACAGATACGCAGTATTTT. This chain joins TRBV7-2 and TRBJ2-3, with D possibly TRBD2 on 6 matching bases. CDR1 and CDR2 (germline): SGHTA, FQGNSA. Between the trimmed V and J ends, which lost 4 bases and 2 bases, there was a span of 19 bases. The CDR3 runs to 17 residues.

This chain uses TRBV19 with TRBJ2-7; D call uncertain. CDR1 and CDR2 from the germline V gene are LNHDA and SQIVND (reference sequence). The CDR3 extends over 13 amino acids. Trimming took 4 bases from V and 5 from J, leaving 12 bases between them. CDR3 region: CASSKRSVDEQYF. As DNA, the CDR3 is TGTGCCAGTAGTAAGAGGAGCGTCGACGAGCAGTACTTC.

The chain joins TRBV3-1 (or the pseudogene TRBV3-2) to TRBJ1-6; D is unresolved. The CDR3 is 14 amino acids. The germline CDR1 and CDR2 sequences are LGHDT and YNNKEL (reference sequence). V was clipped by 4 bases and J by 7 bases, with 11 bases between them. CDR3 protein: CASSRRGANSPLHF. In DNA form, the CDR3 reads TGTGCCAGCAGCCGACGGGGAGCAAATTCACCCCTCCACTTT.

CDR3: CASSPWTGLTEAFF. DNA of the CDR3: TGTGCCAGCAGTCCCTGGACAGGGCTCACTGAAGCTTTCTTT. This chain uses TRBV28 with TRBJ1-1, with TRBD1 matching over 8 bases. V lost 5 bases and J lost 4; bases outside the gene matches: 6. Germline CDR1 is MDHEN and CDR2 is SYDVKM. The CDR3 has 14 amino acids. The entire variable domain, with the rest obtained from reference TRBV28 and TRBJ1-1, is as follows: DVKVTQSSRYLVKRTGEKVFLECVQDMDHENMFWYRQDPGLGLRLIYFSYDVKMKEKGDIPEGYSVSREKKERFSLILESASTNQTSMYLCASSPWTGLTEAFFGQGTRLTVV.

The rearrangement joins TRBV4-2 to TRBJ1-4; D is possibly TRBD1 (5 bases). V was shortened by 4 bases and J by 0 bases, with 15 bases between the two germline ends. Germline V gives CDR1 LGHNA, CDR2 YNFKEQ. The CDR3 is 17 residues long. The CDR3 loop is CASSRYRGGTTNEKLFF. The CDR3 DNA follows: TGTGCCAGCAGCCGATACCGGGGGGGGACAACTAATGAAAAACTGTTTTTT.